The present T cell receptor (beta chain) was sequenced within a study of T cell responses to AZD1222 COVID-19 vaccine. Study findings and constraints: Only 5 or 6 people who got AZD1222 tested seropositive at baseline.

TCRdb's copy holds only in-frame clones and misses some; the assay was immunoSEQ multiplex PCR. Here the sample spans about 120,000 clones, approximately 84% being singletons. With respect to this clone: What it binds is not known.

Sequenced here: peripheral blood, sampled on day 0 of AZD1222 vaccination. This receptor was obtained from an adult in good health.

The chain's CDR3 is CASSTGLRETQYF. CDR3 in DNA: TGTGCCAGCAGTACAGGACTAAGGGAGACCCAGTACTTC. The chain employs TRBV6-6 and TRBJ2-5; D might be TRBD2 (6 bases). The CDR3 consists of 13 residues. The germline V gene encodes CDR1 MNHNY and CDR2 SVGAGI (reference sequence). V was pared by 5 bases and J by 5 bases, with 12 bases between.